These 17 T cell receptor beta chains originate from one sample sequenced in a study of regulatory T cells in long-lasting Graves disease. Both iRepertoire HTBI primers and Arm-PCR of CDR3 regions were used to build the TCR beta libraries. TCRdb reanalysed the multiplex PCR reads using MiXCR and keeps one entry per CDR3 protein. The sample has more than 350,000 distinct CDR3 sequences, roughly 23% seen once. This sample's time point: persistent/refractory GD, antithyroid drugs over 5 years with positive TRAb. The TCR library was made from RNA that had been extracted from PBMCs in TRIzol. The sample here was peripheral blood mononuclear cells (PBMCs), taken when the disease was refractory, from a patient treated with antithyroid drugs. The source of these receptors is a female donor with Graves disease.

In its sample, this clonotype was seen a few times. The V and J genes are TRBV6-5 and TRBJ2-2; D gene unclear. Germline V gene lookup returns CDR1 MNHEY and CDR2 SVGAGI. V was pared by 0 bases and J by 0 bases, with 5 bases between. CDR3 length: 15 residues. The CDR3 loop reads CASSYSTSNTGELFF. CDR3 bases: TGTGCCAGCAGTTACTCAACCTCGAACACCGGGGAGCTGTTTTTT.

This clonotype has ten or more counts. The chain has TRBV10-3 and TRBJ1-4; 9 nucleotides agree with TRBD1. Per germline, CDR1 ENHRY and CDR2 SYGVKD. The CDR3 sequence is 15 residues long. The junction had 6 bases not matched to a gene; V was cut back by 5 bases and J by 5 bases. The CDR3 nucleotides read TGTGCCATCAGTCAAACCGGGACAGGGAATGAAAAACTGTTTTTT. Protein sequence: CAISQTGTGNEKLFF.

CDR3 sequence (DNA): TGTGCCTGGAGTGTAATAGGGGGGGCTACGGAGCAGTACTTC. This encodes CAWSVIGGATEQYF. The chain is built from TRBV30 and TRBJ2-7, with a possible D match to TRBD2 (7 bases). V gave up 0 bases and J gave up 7 bases, with 16 bases separating them. The germline gives CDR1 GTSNPN, CDR2 SVGIG (reference sequence). The CDR3 has 14 residues.

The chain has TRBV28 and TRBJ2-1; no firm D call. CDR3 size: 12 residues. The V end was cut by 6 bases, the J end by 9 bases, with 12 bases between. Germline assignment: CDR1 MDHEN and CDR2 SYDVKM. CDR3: CASSTGVGEQFF. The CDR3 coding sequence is TGTGCCAGCAGCACTGGGGTCGGTGAGCAGTTCTTC.

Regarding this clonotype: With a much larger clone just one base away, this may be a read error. Written as DNA, the CDR3 is TGTGCCAGCAGTTCATCGTGGGATGGGCAGTTCTTC. It codes for CASSSSWDGQFF. The chain uses TRBV6-6 and TRBJ2-1; no definite D call. CDR3 size: 12 residues. Germline assignment: CDR1 MNHNY and CDR2 SVGAGI (reference sequence). The V end was cut by 4 bases, the J end by 12 bases, with 13 bases between.

CDR3 in amino acids: CASSRLGQGRNEQFF. The DNA for the CDR3 is TGTGCCAGCAGTCGTCTCGGACAGGGGCGAAATGAGCAGTTCTTC. The chain employs TRBV28 and TRBJ2-1, with TRBD1 matching 9 bases. CDR3 length: 15 amino acids. V was pared by 5 bases and J by 7 bases, with 9 bases of the junction left unmatched. Looked up from germline, CDR1 is MDHEN and CDR2 is SYDVKM.

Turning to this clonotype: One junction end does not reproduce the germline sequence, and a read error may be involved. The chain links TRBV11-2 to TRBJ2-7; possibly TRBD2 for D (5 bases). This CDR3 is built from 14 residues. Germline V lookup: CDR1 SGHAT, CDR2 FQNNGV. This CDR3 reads CVSSPGLGTYEQYF. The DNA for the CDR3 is TGTGTCAGCAGCCCCGGGCTCGGGACCTACGAGCAGTACTTC.

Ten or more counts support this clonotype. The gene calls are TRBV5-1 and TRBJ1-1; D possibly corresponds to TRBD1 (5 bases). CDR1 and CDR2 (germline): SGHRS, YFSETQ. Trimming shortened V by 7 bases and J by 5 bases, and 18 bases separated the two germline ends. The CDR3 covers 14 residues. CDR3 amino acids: CASRSLMEGTEAFF. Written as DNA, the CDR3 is TGCGCCAGCCGCTCCCTTATGGAGGGGACTGAAGCTTTCTTT.

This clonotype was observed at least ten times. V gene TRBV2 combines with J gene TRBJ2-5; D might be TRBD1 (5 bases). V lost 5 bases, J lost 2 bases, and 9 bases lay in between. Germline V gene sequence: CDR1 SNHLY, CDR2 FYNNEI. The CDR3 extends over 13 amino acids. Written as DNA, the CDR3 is TGTGCCAGCAGTCTATACAGGCAAGAGACCCAGTACTTC. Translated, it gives CASSLYRQETQYF. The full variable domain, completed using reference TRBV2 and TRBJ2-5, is EPEVTQTPSHQVTQMGQEVILRCVPISNHLYFYWYRQILGQKVEFLVSFYNNEISEKSEIFDDQFSVERPDGSNFTLKIRSTKLEDSAMYFCASSLYRQETQYFGPGTRLLVL.

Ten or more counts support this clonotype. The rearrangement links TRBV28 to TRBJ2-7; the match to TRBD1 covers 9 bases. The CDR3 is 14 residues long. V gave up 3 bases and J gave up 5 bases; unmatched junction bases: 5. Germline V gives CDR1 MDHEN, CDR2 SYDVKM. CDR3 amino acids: CASSLGTGTNEQYF. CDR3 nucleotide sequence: TGTGCCAGCAGTTTGGGGACAGGGACCAACGAGCAGTACTTC.

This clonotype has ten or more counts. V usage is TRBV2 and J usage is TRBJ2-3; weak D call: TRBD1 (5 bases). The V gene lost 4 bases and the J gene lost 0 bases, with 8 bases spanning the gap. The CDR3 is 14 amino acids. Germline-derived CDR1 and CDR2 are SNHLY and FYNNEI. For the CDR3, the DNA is TGTGCCAGCAGTGCCCGACAGAGCACAGATACGCAGTATTTT. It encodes CASSARQSTDTQYF.

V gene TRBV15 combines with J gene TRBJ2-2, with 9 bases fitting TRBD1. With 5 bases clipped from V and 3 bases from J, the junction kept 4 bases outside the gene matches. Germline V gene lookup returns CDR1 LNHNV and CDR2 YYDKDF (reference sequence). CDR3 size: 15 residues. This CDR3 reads CATSDRDRDTGELFF. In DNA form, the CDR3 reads TGTGCCACCAGCGACCGGGACAGGGACACCGGGGAGCTGTTTTTT. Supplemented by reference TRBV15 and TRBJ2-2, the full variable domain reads DAMVIQNPRYQVTQFGKPVTLSCSQTLNHNVMYWYQQKSSQAPKLLFHYYDKDFNNEADTPDNFQSRRPNTSFCFLDIRSPGLGDTAMYLCATSDRDRDTGELFFGEGSRLTVL.

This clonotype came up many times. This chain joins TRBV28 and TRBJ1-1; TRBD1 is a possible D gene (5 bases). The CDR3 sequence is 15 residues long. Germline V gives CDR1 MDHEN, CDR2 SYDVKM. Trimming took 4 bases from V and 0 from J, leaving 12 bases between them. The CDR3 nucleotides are TGTGCCAGCAGTTCTCATGGGACTGTGAACACTGAAGCTTTCTTT. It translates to CASSSHGTVNTEAFF.

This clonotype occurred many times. This CDR3 reads CASMIQRGTQYF. CDR3 in DNA: TGTGCCAGCATGATTCAACGCGGCACCCAGTACTTC. J is TRBJ2-5 and V is TRBV2; D remains unclear. CDR1 and CDR2 from the germline V gene are SNHLY and FYNNEI. The CDR3 totals 12 residues. Trimming removed 7 bases from V and 8 bases from J, with 14 bases in between. Supplemented by reference TRBV2 and TRBJ2-5, the full variable domain reads EPEVTQTPSHQVTQMGQEVILRCVPISNHLYFYWYRQILGQKVEFLVSFYNNEISEKSEIFDDQFSVERPDGSNFTLKIRSTKLEDSAMYFCASMIQRGTQYFGPGTRLLVL.

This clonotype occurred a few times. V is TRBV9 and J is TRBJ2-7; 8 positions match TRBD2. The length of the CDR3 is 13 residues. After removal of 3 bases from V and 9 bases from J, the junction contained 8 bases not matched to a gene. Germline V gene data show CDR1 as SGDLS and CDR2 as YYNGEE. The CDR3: CASSESGSTVQYF. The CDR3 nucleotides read TGTGCCAGCAGCGAAAGCGGGAGTACGGTGCAGTACTTC.

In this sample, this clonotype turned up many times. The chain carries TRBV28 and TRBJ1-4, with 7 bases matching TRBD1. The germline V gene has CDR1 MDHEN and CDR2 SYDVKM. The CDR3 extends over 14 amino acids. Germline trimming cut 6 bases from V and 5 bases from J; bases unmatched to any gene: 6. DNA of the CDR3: TGTGCCAGCAGATCGGGACAGTCAAATGAAAAACTGTTTTTT. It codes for CASRSGQSNEKLFF.

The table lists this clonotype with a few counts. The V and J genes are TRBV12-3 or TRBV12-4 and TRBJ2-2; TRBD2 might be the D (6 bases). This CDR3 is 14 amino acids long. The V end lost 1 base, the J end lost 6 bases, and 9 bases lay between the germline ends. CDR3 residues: CASSLGKRAGELFF. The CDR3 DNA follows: TGTGCCAGCAGTTTAGGGAAGCGGGCCGGGGAGCTGTTTTTT.